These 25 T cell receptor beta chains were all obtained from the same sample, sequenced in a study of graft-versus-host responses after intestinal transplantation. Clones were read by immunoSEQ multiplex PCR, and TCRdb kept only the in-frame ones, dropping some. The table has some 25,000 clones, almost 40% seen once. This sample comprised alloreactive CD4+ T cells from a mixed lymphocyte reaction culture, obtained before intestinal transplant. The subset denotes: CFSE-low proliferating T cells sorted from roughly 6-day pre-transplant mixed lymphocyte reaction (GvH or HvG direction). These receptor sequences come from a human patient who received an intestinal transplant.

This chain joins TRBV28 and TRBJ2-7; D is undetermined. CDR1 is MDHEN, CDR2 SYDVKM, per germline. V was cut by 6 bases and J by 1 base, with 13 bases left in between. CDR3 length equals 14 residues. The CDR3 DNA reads TGTGCCAGCAGCCGACTGTACGCTTCCTACGAGCAGTACTTC. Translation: CASSRLYASYEQYF.

CDR3 in amino acids: CASSPRQARNSPLHF. The DNA for the CDR3 is TGTGCCAGCAGCCCCCGACAGGCGAGGAATTCACCCCTCCACTTT. V and J are TRBV5-6 and TRBJ1-6; D might be TRBD1 (6 bases). Germline V gene sequence: CDR1 SGHDT, CDR2 YYEEEE. This CDR3 comprises 15 residues. V lost 4 bases and J lost 7, with 15 bases in between.

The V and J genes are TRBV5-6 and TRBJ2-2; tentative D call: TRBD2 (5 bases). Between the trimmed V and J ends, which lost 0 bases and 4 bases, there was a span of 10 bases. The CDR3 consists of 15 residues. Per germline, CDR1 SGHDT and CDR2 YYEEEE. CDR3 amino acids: CASSLAMGSTGELFF. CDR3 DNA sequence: TGTGCCAGCAGCTTGGCCATGGGGAGCACCGGGGAGCTGTTTTTT.

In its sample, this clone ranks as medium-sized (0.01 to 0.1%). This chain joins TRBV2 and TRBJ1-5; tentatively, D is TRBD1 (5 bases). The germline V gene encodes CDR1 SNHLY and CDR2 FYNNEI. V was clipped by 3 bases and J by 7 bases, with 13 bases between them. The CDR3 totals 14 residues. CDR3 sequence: CASSEYTGRQPQHF. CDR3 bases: TGTGCCAGCAGTGAGTATACAGGCAGGCAGCCCCAGCATTTT.

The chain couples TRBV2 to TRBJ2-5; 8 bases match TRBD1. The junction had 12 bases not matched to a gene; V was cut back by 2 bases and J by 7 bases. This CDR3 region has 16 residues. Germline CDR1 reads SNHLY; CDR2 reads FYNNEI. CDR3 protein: CASSEIATGDRGTQYF. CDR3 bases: TGTGCCAGCAGTGAAATAGCGACAGGGGATCGGGGGACCCAGTACTTC. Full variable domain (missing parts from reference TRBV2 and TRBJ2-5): EPEVTQTPSHQVTQMGQEVILRCVPISNHLYFYWYRQILGQKVEFLVSFYNNEISEKSEIFDDQFSVERPDGSNFTLKIRSTKLEDSAMYFCASSEIATGDRGTQYFGPGTRLLVL.

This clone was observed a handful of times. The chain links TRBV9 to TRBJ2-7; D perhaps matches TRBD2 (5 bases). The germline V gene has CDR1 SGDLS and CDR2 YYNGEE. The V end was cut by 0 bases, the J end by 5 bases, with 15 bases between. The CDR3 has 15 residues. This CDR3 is CASSVASQGNHEQYF. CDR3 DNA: TGTGCCAGCAGCGTAGCTAGCCAAGGGAATCACGAGCAGTACTTC.

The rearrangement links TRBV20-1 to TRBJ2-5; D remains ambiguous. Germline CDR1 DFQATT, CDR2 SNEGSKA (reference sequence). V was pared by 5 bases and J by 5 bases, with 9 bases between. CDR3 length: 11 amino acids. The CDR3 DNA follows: TGCAGTGCTGAGGATCTGGAGACCCAGTACTTC. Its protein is CSAEDLETQYF.

CDR3 loop: CAWNRDSTWDGYTF. The CDR3 DNA is TGTGCCTGGAACAGGGACAGCACCTGGGATGGCTACACCTTC. The chain couples TRBV30 to TRBJ1-2; 7 bases agree with TRBD1. The V and J ends lost 4 bases and 6 bases, in that order; junction bases with no gene match: 11. CDR1 and CDR2 (germline): GTSNPN, SVGIG (reference sequence). This CDR3 contains 14 residues. Drawing the rest from reference TRBV30 and TRBJ1-2, the complete variable domain is SQTIHQWPATLVQPVGSPLSLECTVEGTSNPNLYWYRQAAGRGLQLLFYSVGIGQISSEVPQNLSASRPQDRQFILSSKKLLLSDSGFYLCAWNRDSTWDGYTFGSGTRLTVV.

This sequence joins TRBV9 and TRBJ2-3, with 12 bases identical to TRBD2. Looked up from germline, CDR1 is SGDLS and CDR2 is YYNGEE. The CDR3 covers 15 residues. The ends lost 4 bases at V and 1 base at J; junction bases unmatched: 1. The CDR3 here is CASSRTSGGTDTQYF. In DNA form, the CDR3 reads TGTGCCAGCAGCCGGACTAGCGGGGGCACAGATACGCAGTATTTT.

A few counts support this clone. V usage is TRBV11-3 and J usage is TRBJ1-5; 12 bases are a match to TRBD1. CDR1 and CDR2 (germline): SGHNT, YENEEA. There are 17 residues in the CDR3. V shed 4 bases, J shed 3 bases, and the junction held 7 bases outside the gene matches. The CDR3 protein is CASSSGTGGFSNQPQHF. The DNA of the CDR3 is TGTGCCAGCAGCTCCGGGACAGGGGGCTTCTCCAATCAGCCCCAGCATTTT. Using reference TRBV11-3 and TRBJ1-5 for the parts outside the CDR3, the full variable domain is EAGVVQSPRYKIIEKKQPVAFWCNPISGHNTLYWYLQNLGQGPELLIRYENEEAVDDSQLPKDRFSAERLKGVDSTLKIQPAELGDSAVYLCASSSGTGGFSNQPQHFGDGTRLSIL.

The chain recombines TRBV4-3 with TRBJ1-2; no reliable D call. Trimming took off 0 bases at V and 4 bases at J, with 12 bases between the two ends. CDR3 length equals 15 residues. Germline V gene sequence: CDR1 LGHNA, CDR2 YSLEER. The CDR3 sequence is CASSQDFQAFYGYTF. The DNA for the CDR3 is TGCGCCAGCAGCCAAGATTTTCAGGCTTTCTATGGCTACACCTTC.

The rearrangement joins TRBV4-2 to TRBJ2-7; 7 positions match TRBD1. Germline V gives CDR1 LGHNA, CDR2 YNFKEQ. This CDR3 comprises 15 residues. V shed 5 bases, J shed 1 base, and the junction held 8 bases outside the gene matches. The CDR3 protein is CASSWGQKGSYEQYF. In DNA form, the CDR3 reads TGTGCCAGCAGCTGGGGACAGAAAGGGTCCTACGAGCAGTACTTC.

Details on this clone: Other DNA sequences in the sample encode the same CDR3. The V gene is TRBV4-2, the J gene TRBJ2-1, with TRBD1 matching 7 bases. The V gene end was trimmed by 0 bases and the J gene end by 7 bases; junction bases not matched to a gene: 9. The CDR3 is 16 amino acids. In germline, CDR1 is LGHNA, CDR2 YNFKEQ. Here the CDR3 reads CASSQDGAGGHNEQFF. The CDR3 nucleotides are TGTGCCAGCAGCCAAGATGGAGCAGGGGGTCATAATGAGCAGTTCTTC.

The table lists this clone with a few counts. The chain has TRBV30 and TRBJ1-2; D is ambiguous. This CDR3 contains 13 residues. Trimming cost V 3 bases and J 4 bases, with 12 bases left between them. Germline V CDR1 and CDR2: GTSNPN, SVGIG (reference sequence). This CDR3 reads CAWSTFSSYGYTF. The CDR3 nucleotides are TGTGCCTGGAGCACATTTAGCAGCTATGGCTACACCTTC.

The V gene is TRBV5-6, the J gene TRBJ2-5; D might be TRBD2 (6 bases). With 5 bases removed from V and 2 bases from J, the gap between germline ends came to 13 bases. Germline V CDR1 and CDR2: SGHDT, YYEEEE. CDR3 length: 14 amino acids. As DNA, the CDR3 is TGTGCCAGCAGGGAGAACGGGGGACAAGAGACCCAGTACTTC. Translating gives CASRENGGQETQYF.

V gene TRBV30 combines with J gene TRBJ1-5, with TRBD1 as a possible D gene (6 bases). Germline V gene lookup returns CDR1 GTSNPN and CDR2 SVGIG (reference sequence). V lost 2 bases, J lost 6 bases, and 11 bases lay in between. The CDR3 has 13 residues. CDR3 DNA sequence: TGTGCCTGGAGTTGGGGGGGCGTTCAGCCCCAGCATTTT. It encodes CAWSWGGVQPQHF.

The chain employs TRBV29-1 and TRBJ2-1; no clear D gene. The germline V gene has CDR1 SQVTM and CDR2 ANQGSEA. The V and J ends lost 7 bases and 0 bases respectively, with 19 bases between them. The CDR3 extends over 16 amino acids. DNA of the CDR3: TGCAGCGCTGTCAAGGCGGCCCGAAGCTCCTACAATGAGCAGTTCTTC. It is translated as CSAVKAARSSYNEQFF.

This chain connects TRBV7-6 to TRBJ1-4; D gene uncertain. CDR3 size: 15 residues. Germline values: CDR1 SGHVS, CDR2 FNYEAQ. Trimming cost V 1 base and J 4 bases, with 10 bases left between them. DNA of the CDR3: TGTGCCAGCAGCTTAGGTCCTCAGGTTAATGAAAAACTGTTTTTT. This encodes CASSLGPQVNEKLFF.

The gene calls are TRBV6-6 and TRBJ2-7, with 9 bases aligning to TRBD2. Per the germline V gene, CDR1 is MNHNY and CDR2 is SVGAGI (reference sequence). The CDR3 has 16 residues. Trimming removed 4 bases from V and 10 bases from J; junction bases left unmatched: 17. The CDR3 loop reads CASSSVEKAGGGIQYF. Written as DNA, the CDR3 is TGTGCCAGCAGTTCCGTCGAAAAGGCGGGGGGGGGAATACAGTACTTC.

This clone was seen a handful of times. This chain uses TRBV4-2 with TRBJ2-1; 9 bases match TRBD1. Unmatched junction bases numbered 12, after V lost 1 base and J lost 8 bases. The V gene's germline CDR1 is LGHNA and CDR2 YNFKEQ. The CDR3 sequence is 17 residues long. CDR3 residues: CASSQATGGGLLDEQFF. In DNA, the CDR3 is TGTGCCAGCAGCCAAGCGACAGGGGGTGGCCTTCTAGATGAGCAGTTCTTC.

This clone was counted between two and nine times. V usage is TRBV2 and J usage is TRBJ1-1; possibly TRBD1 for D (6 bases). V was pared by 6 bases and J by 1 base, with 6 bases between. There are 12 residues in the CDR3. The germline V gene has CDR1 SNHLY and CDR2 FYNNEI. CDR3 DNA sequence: TGTGCCAGCAGGGACAGGAACACTGAAGCTTTCTTT. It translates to CASRDRNTEAFF.

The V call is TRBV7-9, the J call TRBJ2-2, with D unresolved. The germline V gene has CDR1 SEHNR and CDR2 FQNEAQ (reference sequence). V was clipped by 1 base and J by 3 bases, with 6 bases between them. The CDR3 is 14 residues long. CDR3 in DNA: TGTGCCAGCAGCTTAGGCGTATACACCGGGGAGCTGTTTTTT. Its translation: CASSLGVYTGELFF.

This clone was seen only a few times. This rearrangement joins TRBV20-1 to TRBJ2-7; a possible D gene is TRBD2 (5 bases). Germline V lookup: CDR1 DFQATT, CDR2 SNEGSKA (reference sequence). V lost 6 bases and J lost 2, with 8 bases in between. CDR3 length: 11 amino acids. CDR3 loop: CSADLAYEQYF. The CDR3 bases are TGCAGTGCGGACTTAGCCTACGAGCAGTACTTC.

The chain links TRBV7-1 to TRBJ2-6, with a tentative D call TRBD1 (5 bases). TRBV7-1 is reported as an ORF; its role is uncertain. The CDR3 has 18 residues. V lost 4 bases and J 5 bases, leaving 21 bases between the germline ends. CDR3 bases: TGTGCCAGCAGCTTCTGTGGTCGAGGACAAAGTCGGGCCAACGTCCTGACTTTC. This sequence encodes CASSFCGRGQSRANVLTF.

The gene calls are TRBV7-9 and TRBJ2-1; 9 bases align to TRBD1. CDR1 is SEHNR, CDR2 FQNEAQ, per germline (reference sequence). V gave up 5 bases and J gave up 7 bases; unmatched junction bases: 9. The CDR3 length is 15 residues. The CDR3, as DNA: TGTGCCAGCAGCCGACAGGGGGGGCTACGGAATGAGCAGTTCTTC. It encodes CASSRQGGLRNEQFF.